This TCR beta chain was recorded in a study of blood T cell repertoires in COVID-19. The overall study: Nucleic acid was either cDNA or gDNA, and it came from T cells, B-cell-depleted T cells, or PBMCs.

The germline gives CDR1 SGHRS, CDR2 YFSETQ. This CDR3 has 13 amino acids. V shed 5 bases and J shed 8 bases, with 17 bases lying between them. The repertoire was sequenced with immunoSEQ multiplex PCR; TCRdb's copy has only in-frame clones and lacks some. This table has fewer than 600,000 clones, roughly 87% appearing once. During active infection, Seattle patients enrolled and were then monitored through disease. V gene TRBV5-1 combines with J gene TRBJ2-7, with D possibly TRBD1 on 5 matching bases. Sequenced sample: peripheral blood. The receptor was derived from a man between 18 and 35 years old with COVID-19, enrolled during active disease. The CDR3 region is CASSDSTLWKQYF. CDR3 coding DNA: TGCGCCAGCAGTGACAGTACCCTCTGGAAGCAGTACTTC.